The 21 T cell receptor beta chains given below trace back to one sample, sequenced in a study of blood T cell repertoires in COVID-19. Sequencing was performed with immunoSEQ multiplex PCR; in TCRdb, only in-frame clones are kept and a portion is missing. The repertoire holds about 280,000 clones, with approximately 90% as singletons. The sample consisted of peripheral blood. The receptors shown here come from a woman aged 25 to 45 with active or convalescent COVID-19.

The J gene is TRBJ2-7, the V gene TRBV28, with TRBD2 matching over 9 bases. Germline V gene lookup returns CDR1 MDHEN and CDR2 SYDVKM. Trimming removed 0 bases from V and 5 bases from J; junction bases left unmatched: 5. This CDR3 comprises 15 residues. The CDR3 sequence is CASSLWGLAGNEQYF. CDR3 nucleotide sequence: TGTGCCAGCAGTTTATGGGGCCTAGCGGGGAACGAGCAGTACTTC.

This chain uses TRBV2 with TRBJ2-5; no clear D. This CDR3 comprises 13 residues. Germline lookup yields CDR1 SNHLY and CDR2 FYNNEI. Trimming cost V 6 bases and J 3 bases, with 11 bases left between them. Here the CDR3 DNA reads TGTGCCAGCAGCTTAAACAGAGAAGAGACCCAGTACTTC. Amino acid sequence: CASSLNREETQYF.

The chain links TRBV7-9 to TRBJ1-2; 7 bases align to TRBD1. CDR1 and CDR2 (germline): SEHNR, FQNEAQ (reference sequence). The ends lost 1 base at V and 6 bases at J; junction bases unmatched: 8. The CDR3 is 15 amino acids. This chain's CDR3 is CASSLGTDRENGYTF. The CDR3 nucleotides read TGTGCCAGCAGCTTAGGAACAGACAGGGAGAATGGCTACACCTTC.

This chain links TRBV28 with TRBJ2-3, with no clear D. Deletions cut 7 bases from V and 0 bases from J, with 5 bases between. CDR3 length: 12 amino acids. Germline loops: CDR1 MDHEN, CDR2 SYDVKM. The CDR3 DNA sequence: TGTGCCAGCATGTCGAGCACAGATACGCAGTATTTT. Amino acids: CASMSSTDTQYF. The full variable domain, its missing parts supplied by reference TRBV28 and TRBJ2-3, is DVKVTQSSRYLVKRTGEKVFLECVQDMDHENMFWYRQDPGLGLRLIYFSYDVKMKEKGDIPEGYSVSREKKERFSLILESASTNQTSMYLCASMSSTDTQYFGPGTRLTVL.

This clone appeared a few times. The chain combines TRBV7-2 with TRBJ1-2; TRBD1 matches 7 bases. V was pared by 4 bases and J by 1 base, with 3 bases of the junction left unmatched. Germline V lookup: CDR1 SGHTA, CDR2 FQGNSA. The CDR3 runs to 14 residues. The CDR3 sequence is CASSWRGHNYGYTF. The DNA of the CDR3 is TGTGCCAGCAGCTGGAGGGGGCATAACTATGGCTACACCTTC.

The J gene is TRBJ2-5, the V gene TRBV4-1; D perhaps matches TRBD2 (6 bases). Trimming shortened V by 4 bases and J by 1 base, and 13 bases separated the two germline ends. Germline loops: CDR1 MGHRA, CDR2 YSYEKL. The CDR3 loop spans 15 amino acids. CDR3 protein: CASSPEVTSQETQYF. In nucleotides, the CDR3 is TGCGCCAGCAGCCCAGAAGTGACTAGCCAAGAGACCCAGTACTTC.

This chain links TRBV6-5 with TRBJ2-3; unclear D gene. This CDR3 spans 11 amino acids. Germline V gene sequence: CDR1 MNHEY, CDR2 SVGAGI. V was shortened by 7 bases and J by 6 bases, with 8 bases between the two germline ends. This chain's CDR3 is CASTLMDTQYF. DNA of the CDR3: TGTGCCAGCACCTTAATGGATACGCAGTATTTT.

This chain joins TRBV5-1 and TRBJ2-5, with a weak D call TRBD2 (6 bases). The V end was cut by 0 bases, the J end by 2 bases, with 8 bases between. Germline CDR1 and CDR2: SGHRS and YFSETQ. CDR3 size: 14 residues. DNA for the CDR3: TGCGCCAGCAGCTTGGTAGCGGTACAAGAGACCCAGTACTTC. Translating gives CASSLVAVQETQYF. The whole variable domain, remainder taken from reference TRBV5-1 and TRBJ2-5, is KAGVTQTPRYLIKTRGQQVTLSCSPISGHRSVSWYQQTPGQGLQFLFEYFSETQRNKGNFPGRFSGRQFSNSRSEMNVSTLELGDSALYLCASSLVAVQETQYFGPGTRLLVL.

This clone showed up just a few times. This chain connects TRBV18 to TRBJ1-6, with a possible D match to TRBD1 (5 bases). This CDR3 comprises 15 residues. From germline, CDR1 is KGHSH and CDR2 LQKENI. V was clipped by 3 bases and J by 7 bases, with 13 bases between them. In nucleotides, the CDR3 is TGTGCCAGCTCACCGGCGTGGGGCGTGAATTCACCCCTCCACTTT. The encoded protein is CASSPAWGVNSPLHF.

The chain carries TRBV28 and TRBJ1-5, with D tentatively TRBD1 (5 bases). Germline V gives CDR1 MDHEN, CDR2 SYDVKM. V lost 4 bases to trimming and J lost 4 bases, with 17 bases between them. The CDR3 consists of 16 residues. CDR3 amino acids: CASSWGVGGPNQPQHF. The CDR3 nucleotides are TGTGCCAGCAGTTGGGGGGTTGGGGGTCCTAATCAGCCCCAGCATTTT.

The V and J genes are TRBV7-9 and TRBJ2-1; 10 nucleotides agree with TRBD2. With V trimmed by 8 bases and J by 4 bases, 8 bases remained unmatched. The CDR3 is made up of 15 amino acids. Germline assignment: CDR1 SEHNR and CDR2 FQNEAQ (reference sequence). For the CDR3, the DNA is TGTGCCAGCCGCGGGACTAGCGTTTCGTACAATGAGCAGTTCTTC. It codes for CASRGTSVSYNEQFF.

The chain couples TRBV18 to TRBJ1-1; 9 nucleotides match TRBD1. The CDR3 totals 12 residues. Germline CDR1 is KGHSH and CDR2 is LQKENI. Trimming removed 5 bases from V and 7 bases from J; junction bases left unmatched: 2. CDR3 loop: CASSGTGFEAFF. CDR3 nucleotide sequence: TGTGCCAGCTCAGGGACAGGGTTTGAAGCTTTCTTT.

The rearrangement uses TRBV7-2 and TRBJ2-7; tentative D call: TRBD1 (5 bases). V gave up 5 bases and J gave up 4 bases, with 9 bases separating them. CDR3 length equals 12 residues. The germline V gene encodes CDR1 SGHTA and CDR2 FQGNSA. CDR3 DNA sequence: TGTGCCAGCAGCCTTAGGGGATACGAGCAGTACTTC. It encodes CASSLRGYEQYF.

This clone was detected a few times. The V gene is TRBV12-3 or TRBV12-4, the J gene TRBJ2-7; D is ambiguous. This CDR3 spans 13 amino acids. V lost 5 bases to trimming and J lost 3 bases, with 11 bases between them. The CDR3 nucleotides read TGTGCCAGCAGTCACACCCGAGGCTACGAGCAGTACTTC. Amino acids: CASSHTRGYEQYF.

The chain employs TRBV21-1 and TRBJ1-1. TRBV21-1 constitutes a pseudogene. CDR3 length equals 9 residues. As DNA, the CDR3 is TGTGCCAGCAGGTGGAGAGCTTTCTTT. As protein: CASRWRAFF.

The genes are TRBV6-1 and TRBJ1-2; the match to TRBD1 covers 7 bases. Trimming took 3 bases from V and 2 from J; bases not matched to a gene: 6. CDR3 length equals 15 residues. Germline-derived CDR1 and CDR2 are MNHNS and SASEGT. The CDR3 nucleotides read TGTGCCAGCAGTGATACAGGGGTGTGGAACTATGGCTACACCTTC. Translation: CASSDTGVWNYGYTF.

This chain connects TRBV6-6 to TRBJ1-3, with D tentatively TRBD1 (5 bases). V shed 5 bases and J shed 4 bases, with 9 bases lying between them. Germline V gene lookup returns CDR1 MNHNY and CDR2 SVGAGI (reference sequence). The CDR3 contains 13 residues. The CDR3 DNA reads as TGTGCCAGCAGTGACAGAAACGGAAACACCATATATTTT. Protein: CASSDRNGNTIYF.

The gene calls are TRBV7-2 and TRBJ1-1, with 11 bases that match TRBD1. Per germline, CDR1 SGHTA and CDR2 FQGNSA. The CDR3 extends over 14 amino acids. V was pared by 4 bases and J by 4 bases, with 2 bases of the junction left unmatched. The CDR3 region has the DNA TGTGCCAGCAGCTCCGGGACAGGGGGCACTGAAGCTTTCTTT. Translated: CASSSGTGGTEAFF.

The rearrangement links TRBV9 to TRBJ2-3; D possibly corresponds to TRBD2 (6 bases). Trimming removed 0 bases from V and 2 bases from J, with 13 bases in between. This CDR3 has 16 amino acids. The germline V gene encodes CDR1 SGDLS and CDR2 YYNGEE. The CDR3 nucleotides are TGTGCCAGCAGCGTAGGGGCGGGGAGAACCACAGATACGCAGTATTTT. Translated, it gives CASSVGAGRTTDTQYF.

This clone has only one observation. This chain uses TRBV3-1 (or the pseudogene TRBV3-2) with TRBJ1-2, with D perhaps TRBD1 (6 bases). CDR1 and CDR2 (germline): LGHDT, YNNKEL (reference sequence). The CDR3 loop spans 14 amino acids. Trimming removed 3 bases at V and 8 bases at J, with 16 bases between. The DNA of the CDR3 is TGTGCCAGCAGCCAGTATACAGGGCTCCGGGGCTACACCTTC. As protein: CASSQYTGLRGYTF.

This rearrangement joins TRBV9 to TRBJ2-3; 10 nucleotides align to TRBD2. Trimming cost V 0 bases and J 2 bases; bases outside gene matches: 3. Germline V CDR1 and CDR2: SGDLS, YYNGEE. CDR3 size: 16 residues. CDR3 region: CASSVVTSGVTDTQYF. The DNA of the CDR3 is TGTGCCAGCAGCGTAGTTACTAGCGGGGTCACAGATACGCAGTATTTT.